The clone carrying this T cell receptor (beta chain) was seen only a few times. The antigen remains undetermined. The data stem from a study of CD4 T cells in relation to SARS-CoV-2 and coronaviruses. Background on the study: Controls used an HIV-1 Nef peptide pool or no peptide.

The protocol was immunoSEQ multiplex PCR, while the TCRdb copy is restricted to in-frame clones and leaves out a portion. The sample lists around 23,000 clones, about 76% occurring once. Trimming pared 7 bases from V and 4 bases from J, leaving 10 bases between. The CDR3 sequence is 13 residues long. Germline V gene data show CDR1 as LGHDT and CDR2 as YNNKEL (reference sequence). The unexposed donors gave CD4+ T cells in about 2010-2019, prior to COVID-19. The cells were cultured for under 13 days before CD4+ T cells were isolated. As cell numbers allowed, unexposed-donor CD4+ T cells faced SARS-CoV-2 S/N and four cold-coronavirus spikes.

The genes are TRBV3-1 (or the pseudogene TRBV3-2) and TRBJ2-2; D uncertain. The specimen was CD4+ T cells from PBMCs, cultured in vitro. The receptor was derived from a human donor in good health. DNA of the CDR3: TGTGCCAGCATGCTTGGTAGCACCGGGGAGCTGTTTTTT. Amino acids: CASMLGSTGELFF.